This is a list of T cell receptor beta chains from one sample in a study of blood T cell repertoires in COVID-19. Sequencing was performed with immunoSEQ multiplex PCR; in TCRdb, only in-frame clones are kept and a portion is missing. The data contain 130,000 to 150,000 clones, about four fifths of them singletons. Source material: peripheral blood. Receptor source: a human donor with acute or convalescent COVID-19. The donor label of this sample is uncertain. CDR3s include the opening cysteine and the closing phenylalanine or tryptophan. The D gene is left open where the match is weak. Expanded clones get a size class; other rows say once, few or many, or leave the size out.

j_call clone_size d_call v_call cdr3_nt cdr3_aa
TRBJ1-6 NA TRBD1 TRBV2 TGTGCCACGATGAGGACAGGGGCATCACCCCTCCACTTT CATMRTGASPLHF
TRBJ2-1 NA TRBD2 TRBV7-9 TGTGCCAGCAGCTTAGTGACTAGCGGGAGATATGAGCAGTTCTTC CASSLVTSGRYEQFF
TRBJ1-1 once NA TRBV5-5 TGTGCCAGCAGCTTGATGGCCACCGTAACGAACACTGAAGCTTTCTTT CASSLMATVTNTEAFF
TRBJ2-2 once TRBD2 TRBV24-1 TGTGCCACCAGTGATTTGCAACACCGAGGACTAGCGGGGGGGACCACCGGGGAGCTGTTTTTT CATSDLQHRGLAGGTTGELFF
TRBJ2-4 NA NA TRBV6-1 TGTGCCAGCAGTGAAGCTCTTGCAGGCCTAGCCAAAAACATTCAGTACTTC CASSEALAGLAKNIQYF
TRBJ1-1 once NA TRBV11-2 TGTGCCAGCAGCTTAGGGGTCGGGTTTAACACTGAAGCTTTCTTT CASSLGVGFNTEAFF
TRBJ1-5 once NA TRBV19 TGCGCCAGTAGTATCGGGGGGGTGAGTCAGCCCCAGCATTTT CASSIGGVSQPQHF
TRBJ1-1 NA NA TRBV19 TGTGCCAGTAGTCCAACGACAGATTTGGAAGCTTTCTTT CASSPTTDLEAFF
TRBJ2-3 NA TRBD2 TRBV7-9 TGTGCCAGCAGCCCCCGGGTAGCGGGGGGGCGCCTCACAGATACGCAGTATTTT CASSPRVAGGRLTDTQYF
TRBJ2-7 NA NA TRBV5-6 TGTGCCAGCAGCTTGGGAGGCTTCTACGAGCAGTACTTC CASSLGGFYEQYF
TRBJ1-4 few NA TRBV25-1 TGTGCCAGCAGTGGGGCACCGGGGGAGGATAGTGAAAAACTGTTTTTT CASSGAPGEDSEKLFF
TRBJ1-2 NA NA TRBV5-4 TGTGCCAGCAGCCCCTCTTACAGGTTATCCTATGGCTACACCTTC CASSPSYRLSYGYTF
TRBJ2-2 NA TRBD1 TRBV5-1 TGCGCCAGCAGCCCAGGACAGGGGGCCGGGGAGCTGTTTTTT CASSPGQGAGELFF
TRBJ2-2 once NA TRBV20-1 TGCAGTGCTAGTAGGGGCCACACCGGGGAGCTGTTTTTT CSASRGHTGELFF
TRBJ2-1 NA TRBD2 TRBV5-1 TGCGCCAGCAGCATCGGGACTAGCGGGGGACCCAACCCATGGAATGAGCAGTTCTTC CASSIGTSGGPNPWNEQFF
TRBJ1-1 NA TRBD1 TRBV4-1 TGCGCCAGCAGCCAAGTTCTCGGACAGGGCGGGGGCACTGAAGCTTTCTTT CASSQVLGQGGGTEAFF
TRBJ2-3 NA NA TRBV28 TGTGCCAGCGCTCAGCTAGGAAATACGCAGTATTTT CASAQLGNTQYF
TRBJ1-5 once TRBD1 TRBV5-1 TGCGCCAGCAGCTTGACAGGGGGCAATCAGCCCCAGCATTTT CASSLTGGNQPQHF
TRBJ1-1 NA TRBD1 TRBV9 TGTGCCAGCAGCACGGGACAGACGAACACTGAAGCTTTCTTT CASSTGQTNTEAFF
TRBJ1-6 NA NA TRBV5-4 TGTGCCAGCAGCTTGGGCGGCGGCTCCTATAATTCACCCCTCCACTTT CASSLGGGSYNSPLHF
TRBJ2-3 NA TRBD1 TRBV24-1 TGTGCCACCAGTGATCTTCGGACAGGGACAGATACGCAGTATTTT CATSDLRTGTDTQYF
TRBJ1-2 NA TRBD1 TRBV27 TGTGCCAGCAGTCCAGGACAGGTCGGTAACTATGGCTACACCTTC CASSPGQVGNYGYTF
TRBJ1-1 NA TRBD1 TRBV24-1 TGTGCCACCAGTGATTTAGGGACAGGGGAAGCTTTCTTT CATSDLGTGEAFF
TRBJ2-7 NA NA TRBV5-1 TGCGCCAGCAAGGCAGGGGAGGGCGAGCAGTACTTC CASKAGEGEQYF
TRBJ2-5 NA TRBD2 TRBV9 TGTGCCAGCAGCGTTAGCGGGGGTCCCCAAGAGACCCAGTACTTC CASSVSGGPQETQYF
TRBJ1-5 NA NA TRBV5-1 TGCGCCAGCAGCTTGGTGGGCCAAGGGGGTGAGCCCCAGCATTTT CASSLVGQGGEPQHF
TRBJ1-1 NA TRBD1 TRBV30 TGTGCCTGGTCTTGGACAGGGGCGAAAGCTTTCTTT CAWSWTGAKAFF
TRBJ1-1 NA NA TRBV4-1 TGCGCCAGCAGCCAAGGGCCCACTGAAGCTTTCTTT CASSQGPTEAFF
TRBJ1-3 few NA TRBV7-2 TGTGCCAGCAGCTTAGATGGACAAATCCTCCGTACCATATATTTT CASSLDGQILRTIYF
TRBJ1-2 NA NA TRBV2 TGTGCCAGCACCCTGGGGGCTGATGGCTACACCTTC CASTLGADGYTF
TRBJ1-6 once TRBD1 TRBV7-2 TGTGCCAGCAGCTTAGCACAGGGGGCGAACTCACCCCTCCACTTT CASSLAQGANSPLHF
TRBJ1-1 NA NA TRBV2 TGTGCCAGCAGTGTTGGTCGGGAGAACACTGAAGCTTTCTTT CASSVGRENTEAFF
TRBJ2-4 NA TRBD1 TRBV9 TGTGCCAGCAGCGCAGGACAGGGGGGAAACATTCAGTACTTC CASSAGQGGNIQYF
TRBJ2-3 NA NA TRBV10-3 TGTGCCATCAGTGAACTACAGGGATTAGATACGCAGTATTTT CAISELQGLDTQYF
TRBJ1-2 once TRBD1 TRBV4-2 TGTGCCAGCAGCCAACCATGGACAGGGACCTCGGCAGGCTACACCTTC CASSQPWTGTSAGYTF
TRBJ1-4 NA NA TRBV19 TGTGCCAGTCGAAAGACCCGGGAGGAAAAACTGTTTTTT CASRKTREEKLFF
TRBJ1-2 NA NA TRBV7-4 TGTGCCAGCAGCTTAGCAGCGAGCTATGGCTACACCTTC CASSLAASYGYTF
TRBJ2-5 NA NA TRBV25-1 TGTGCCAGCAGTGAGGTCAGGGACCAAGAGACCCAGTACTTC CASSEVRDQETQYF
TRBJ2-3 NA NA TRBV12-5 TGTGCTAGTGGTTTGGTATATGCAGATACGCAGTATTTT CASGLVYADTQYF
TRBJ2-1 few TRBD2 TRBV4-1 TGCGCCAGCAGCCAAGATATGGGAGGGTTAGATCGCTACAATGAGCAGTTCTTC CASSQDMGGLDRYNEQFF